Listed below are T cell receptor beta chains from one sample, sequenced in a study of T-cell memory formation after mild COVID-19. TCRdb re-analysed the 5' RACE reads in MiXCR, keeping a single row per CDR3 protein. The data show roughly 240,000 distinct CDR3 sequences, 15% seen once. The sample consisted of PBMCs or a T cell subset sorted from them (not recorded which). Receptors originate from an adult woman who had mild COVID-19 (a few samples of this study predate the infection). Cell type and time point are not known. CDR3s include the opening cysteine and the closing phenylalanine or tryptophan. A D gene is named only where the DNA matches it firmly. Clone sizes are given selectively: once, few, many, or a class where the clone is expanded.

TRBV10-3	.	TRBJ2-3	15	few	TGTGCCATCGATACAGGGGAGGAGGGCACAGATACGCAGTATTTT	CAIDTGEEGTDTQYF
TRBV11-2	TRBD1	TRBJ1-1	16	few	TGTGCCAGCAGCTTGCACCGGGACAGGGGGCGCACTGAAGCTTTCTTT	CASSLHRDRGRTEAFF
TRBV7-8	TRBD1	TRBJ2-1	15	few	TGTGCCAGCAGCTTAGTCAGGGGGTTGATGCATGAGCAGTTCTTC	CASSLVRGLMHEQFF
TRBV9	.	TRBJ1-5	16	many	TGTGCCAGCAGCCCGCGGACAGTGGATAGCAATCAGCCCCAGCATTTT	CASSPRTVDSNQPQHF
TRBV3-1	.	TRBJ1-2	14	.	TGTGCCAGCAGCCAAGAGGGCCGGGGCCTTGGCTACACCTTC	CASSQEGRGLGYTF
TRBV7-9	TRBD2	TRBJ2-1	15	.	TGTGCCAGCAGCCGAATTCTAGCGGGGAGTAATGAGCAGTTCTTC	CASSRILAGSNEQFF
TRBV30	.	TRBJ1-2	12	.	TGTGCCTGGAGCGAAACCCCGCTCGGCTACACCTTC	CAWSETPLGYTF
TRBV12-3/TRBV12-4	.	TRBJ2-3	17	few	TGTGCCAGCAGTTTAGACGCGGGGTTGGGCTATTCAGATACGCAGTATTTT	CASSLDAGLGYSDTQYF
TRBV5-1	.	TRBJ2-1	13	.	TGCGCCAGCAGCTTCTTTCAGGGCAATGAGCAGTTCTTC	CASSFFQGNEQFF
TRBV5-4	TRBD1	TRBJ2-5	13	.	TGTGCCAGCGGTTGGACAGGACAAGAGACCCAGTACTTC	CASGWTGQETQYF
TRBV5-1	TRBD1	TRBJ2-4	16	few	TGCGCCAGCAGCTTGCCCGGGGGGACAGGGAAAAACATTCAGTACTTC	CASSLPGGTGKNIQYF
TRBV4-2	TRBD1	TRBJ1-1	17	few	TGTGCCAGCAGCCAAGAGGTTGGAGGGGGCGTTAGTACTGAAGCTTTCTTT	CASSQEVGGGVSTEAFF
TRBV12-3/TRBV12-4	.	TRBJ1-5	13	.	TGTGCCAGCGGGTGGACAGACAATCAGCCCCAGCATTTT	CASGWTDNQPQHF
TRBV6-5	.	TRBJ2-7	12	.	TGTGCCAGCAGTACACAGGGATACGAGCAGTACTTC	CASSTQGYEQYF
TRBV18	TRBD1	TRBJ2-7	15	.	TGTGCCAGCTCACCACGCCGGGACAGAGTCTACGAGCAGTACTTC	CASSPRRDRVYEQYF
TRBV5-4	TRBD2	TRBJ2-7	15	few	TGTGCCAGCAGCCCAGCGGGGGCGAGCTCCTACGAGCAGTACTTC	CASSPAGASSYEQYF
TRBV7-9	.	TRBJ1-2	15	.	TGTGCCAGCAGCCCATTGGTGGTAGAAGAGTATGGCTACACCTTC	CASSPLVVEEYGYTF
TRBV3-1	TRBD2	TRBJ2-2	15	.	TGTGCCAGCAGCCAATCCCCACTAGCGGGGGGAGAGCTGTTTTTT	CASSQSPLAGGELFF
TRBV11-2	.	TRBJ2-1	13	.	TGTGCCAGCAGCCTCCGACTACCCAATGAGCAGTTCTTC	CASSLRLPNEQFF
TRBV25-1	TRBD1	TRBJ2-1	16	.	TGTGCCAGCAGTGCCACCGGGACAGGGTTCTACAATGAGCAGTTCTTC	CASSATGTGFYNEQFF